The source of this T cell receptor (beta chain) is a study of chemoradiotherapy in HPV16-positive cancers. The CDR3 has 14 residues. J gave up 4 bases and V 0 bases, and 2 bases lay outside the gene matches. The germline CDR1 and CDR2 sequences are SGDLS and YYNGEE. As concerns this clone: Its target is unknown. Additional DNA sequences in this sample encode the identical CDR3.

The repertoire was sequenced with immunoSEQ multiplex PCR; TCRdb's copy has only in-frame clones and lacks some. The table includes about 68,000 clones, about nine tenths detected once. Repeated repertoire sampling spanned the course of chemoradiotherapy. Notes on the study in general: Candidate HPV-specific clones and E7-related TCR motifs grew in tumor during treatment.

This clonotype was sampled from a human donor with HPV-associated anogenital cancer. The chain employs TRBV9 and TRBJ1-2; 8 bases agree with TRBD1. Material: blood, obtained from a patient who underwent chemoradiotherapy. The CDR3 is CASSVGQGAYGYTF. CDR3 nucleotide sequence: TGTGCCAGCAGCGTAGGCCAGGGGGCCTATGGCTACACCTTC. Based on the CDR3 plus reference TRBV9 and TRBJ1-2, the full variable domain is DSGVTQTPKHLITATGQRVTLRCSPRSGDLSVYWYQQSLDQGLQFLIQYYNGEERAKGNILERFSAQQFPDLHSELNLSSLELGDSALYFCASSVGQGAYGYTFGSGTRLTVV.